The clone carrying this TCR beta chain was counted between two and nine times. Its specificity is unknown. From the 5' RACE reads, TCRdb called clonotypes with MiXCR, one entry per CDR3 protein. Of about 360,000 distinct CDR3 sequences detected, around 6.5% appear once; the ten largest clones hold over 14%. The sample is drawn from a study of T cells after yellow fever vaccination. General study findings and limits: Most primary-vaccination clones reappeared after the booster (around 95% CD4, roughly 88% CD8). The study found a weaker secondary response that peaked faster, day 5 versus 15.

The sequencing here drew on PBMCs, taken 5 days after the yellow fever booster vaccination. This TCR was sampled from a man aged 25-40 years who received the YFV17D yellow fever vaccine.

CDR3 DNA sequence: TGCAGTGCTGTCAGGGGGAACACTGAAGCTTTCTTT. Translated, it gives CSAVRGNTEAFF. V and J are TRBV20-1 and TRBJ1-1; maybe TRBD1 (6 bases). V lost 5 bases, J lost 1 base, and 8 bases lay in between. This CDR3 contains 12 residues. Germline V CDR1 and CDR2: DFQATT, SNEGSKA (reference sequence).